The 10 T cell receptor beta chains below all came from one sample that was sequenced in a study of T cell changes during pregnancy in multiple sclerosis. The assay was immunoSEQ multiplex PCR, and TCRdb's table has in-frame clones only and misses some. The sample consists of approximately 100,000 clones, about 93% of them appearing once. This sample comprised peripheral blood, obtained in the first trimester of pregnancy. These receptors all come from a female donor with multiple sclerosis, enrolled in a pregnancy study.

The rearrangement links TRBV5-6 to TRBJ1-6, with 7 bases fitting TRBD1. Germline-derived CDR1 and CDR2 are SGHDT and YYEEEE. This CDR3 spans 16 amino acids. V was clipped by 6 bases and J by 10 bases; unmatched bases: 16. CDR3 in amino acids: CASIDSRTGLGSPLHF. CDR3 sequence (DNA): TGTGCCAGCATCGATTCTAGGACAGGACTGGGCTCACCCCTCCACTTT.

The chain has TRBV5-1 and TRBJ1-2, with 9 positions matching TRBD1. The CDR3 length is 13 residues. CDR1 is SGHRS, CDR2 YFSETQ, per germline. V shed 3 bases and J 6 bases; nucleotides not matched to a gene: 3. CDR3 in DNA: TGCGCCAGCAGCTCGGGACAGGGAGATGGCTACACCTTC. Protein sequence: CASSSGQGDGYTF.

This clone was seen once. The CDR3 here is CASRAAGLQNIQYF. In DNA form, the CDR3 reads TGTGCCAGCAGGGCTGCGGGTCTCCAAAACATTCAGTACTTC. The chain has TRBV28 and TRBJ2-4; maybe TRBD2 (5 bases). Germline values: CDR1 MDHEN, CDR2 SYDVKM. With 6 bases removed from V and 5 bases from J, the gap between germline ends came to 14 bases. CDR3 size: 14 residues.

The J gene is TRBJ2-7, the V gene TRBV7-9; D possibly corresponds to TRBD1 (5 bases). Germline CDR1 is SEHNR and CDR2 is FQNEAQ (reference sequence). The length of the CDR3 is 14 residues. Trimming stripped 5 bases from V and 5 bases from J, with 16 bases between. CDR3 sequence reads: CASSPEGWGDEQYF. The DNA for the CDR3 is TGTGCCAGCAGCCCCGAAGGTTGGGGCGACGAGCAGTACTTC.

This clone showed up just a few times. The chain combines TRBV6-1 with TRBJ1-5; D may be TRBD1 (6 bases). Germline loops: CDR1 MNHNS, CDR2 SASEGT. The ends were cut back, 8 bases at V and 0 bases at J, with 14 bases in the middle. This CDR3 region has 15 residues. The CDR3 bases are TGTGCCAGCGGAACGGGACAACTTAGCAATCAGCCCCAGCATTTT. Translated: CASGTGQLSNQPQHF.

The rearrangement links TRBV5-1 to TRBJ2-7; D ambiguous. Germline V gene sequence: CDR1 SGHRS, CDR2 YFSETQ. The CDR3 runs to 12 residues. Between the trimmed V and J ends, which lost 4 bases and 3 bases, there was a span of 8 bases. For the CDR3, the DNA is TGCGCCAGCAGCGCTGAGAGCTACGAGCAGTACTTC. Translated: CASSAESYEQYF.

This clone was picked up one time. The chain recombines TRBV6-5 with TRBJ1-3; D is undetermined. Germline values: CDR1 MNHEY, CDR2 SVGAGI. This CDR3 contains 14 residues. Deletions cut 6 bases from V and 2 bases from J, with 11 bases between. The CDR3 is CASSYERAGNTIYF. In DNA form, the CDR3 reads TGTGCCAGCAGCTACGAGAGGGCTGGAAACACCATATATTTT.

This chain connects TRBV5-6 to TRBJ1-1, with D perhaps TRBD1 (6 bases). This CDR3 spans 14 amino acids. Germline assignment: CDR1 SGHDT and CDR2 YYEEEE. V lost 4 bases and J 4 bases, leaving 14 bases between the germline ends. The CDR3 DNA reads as TGTGCCAGCAGCGTACAGGGTCCGGGCACTGAAGCTTTCTTT. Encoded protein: CASSVQGPGTEAFF.

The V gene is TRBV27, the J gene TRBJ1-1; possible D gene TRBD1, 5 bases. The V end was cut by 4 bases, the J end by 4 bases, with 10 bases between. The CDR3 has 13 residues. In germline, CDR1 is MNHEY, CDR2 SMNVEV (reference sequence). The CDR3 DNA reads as TGTGCCAGCAGTTCCCAGGGCATCACTGAAGCTTTCTTT. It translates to CASSSQGITEAFF.

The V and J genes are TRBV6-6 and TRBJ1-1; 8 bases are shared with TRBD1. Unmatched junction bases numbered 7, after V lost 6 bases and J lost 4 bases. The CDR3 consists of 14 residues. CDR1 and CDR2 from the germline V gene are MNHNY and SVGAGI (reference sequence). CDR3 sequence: CASRPNRGGTEAFF. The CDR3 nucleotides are TGTGCCAGCAGACCGAACAGGGGGGGCACTGAAGCTTTCTTT.